The 28 T cell receptor beta chains reported below all come from one sample, sequenced in a study of T cell responses to AZD1222 COVID-19 vaccine. Assay used: immunoSEQ multiplex PCR; TCRdb lists only in-frame clones, some missing. The sample shows over 120,000 clones, nearly 90% of them seen only once. Source: peripheral blood, taken 28 days after the second dose of the MenACWY control vaccine. The receptor set was obtained from an adult who received the MenACWY meningococcal vaccine as a control.

The rearrangement links TRBV4-3 to TRBJ1-1; D is uncertain. The CDR3 is 13 amino acids. Germline V lookup: CDR1 LGHNA, CDR2 YSLEER. The V gene lost 0 bases and the J gene lost 1 base, with 3 bases spanning the gap. In DNA form, the CDR3 reads TGCGCCAGCAGCCAAGAATGGAACACTGAAGCTTTCTTT. Translation: CASSQEWNTEAFF.

The gene calls are TRBV18 and TRBJ2-1, with D uncertain. Germline V gene sequence: CDR1 KGHSH, CDR2 LQKENI. The CDR3 spans 16 residues. V lost 3 bases to trimming and J lost 5 bases, with 17 bases between them. The CDR3 sequence: CASSPQASRGDNEQFF. In DNA form, the CDR3 reads TGTGCCAGCTCACCTCAAGCCAGTCGTGGGGACAATGAGCAGTTCTTC.

The table lists this clone with a count of one. The CDR3 sequence is CASSTGTGAHEQYF. DNA of the CDR3: TGTGCCAGCAGCACTGGGACAGGGGCTCACGAGCAGTACTTC. The chain links TRBV13 to TRBJ2-7; 10 nucleotides match TRBD1. V lost 5 bases, J lost 5 bases, and 6 bases stayed unmatched. Per the germline V gene, CDR1 is PRHDT and CDR2 is FYEKMQ (reference sequence). The CDR3 has 14 residues.

V gene TRBV5-8 combines with J gene TRBJ2-7, with 8 bases that match TRBD1. The CDR3 runs to 19 residues. From germline, CDR1 is SGHTS and CDR2 YDEGEE. Unmatched junction bases numbered 19, after V lost 0 bases and J lost 5 bases. The CDR3: CASSLAPGGKGGRTDEQYF. CDR3 DNA: TGTGCCAGCAGCTTGGCCCCAGGGGGCAAGGGTGGTCGAACAGACGAGCAGTACTTC. Looking up the rest from reference TRBV5-8 and TRBJ2-7 gives the full variable domain: EAGVTQSPTHLIKTRGQQATLRCSPISGHTSVYWYQQALGLGLQFLLWYDEGEERNRGNFPPRFSGRQFPNYSSELNVNALELEDSALYLCASSLAPGGKGGRTDEQYFGPGTRLTVT.

The chain carries TRBV12-3 or TRBV12-4 and TRBJ2-7; either TRBD1 or TRBD2 may supply D (5 bases each). This CDR3 is 13 amino acids long. Trimming removed 3 bases from V and 3 bases from J, with 9 bases in between. Written as DNA, the CDR3 is TGTGCCAGCAGTTTCACAGGAGGCTACGAGCAGTACTTC. Translated: CASSFTGGYEQYF.

The chain uses TRBV27 and TRBJ2-1; 7 bases agree with TRBD1. The CDR3 is 14 residues long. Germline-derived CDR1 and CDR2 are MNHEY and SMNVEV (reference sequence). V was clipped by 11 bases and J by 0 bases; unmatched bases: 7. CDR3: CAAGRDSSYNEQFF. The CDR3 DNA reads as TGTGCCGCTGGCCGGGACAGCTCCTACAATGAGCAGTTCTTC.

The rearrangement joins TRBV7-9 to TRBJ1-5; D perhaps matches TRBD1 (6 bases). Between the trimmed V and J ends, which lost 5 bases and 6 bases, there was a span of 14 bases. The CDR3 sequence is 14 residues long. Germline CDR1 SEHNR, CDR2 FQNEAQ (reference sequence). The CDR3 is CASSGAGAAQPQHF. The DNA for the CDR3 is TGTGCCAGCAGCGGGGCGGGGGCGGCTCAGCCCCAGCATTTT.

The rearrangement links TRBV15 to TRBJ2-7; D perhaps matches TRBD2 (6 bases). The germline V and J ends were trimmed by 0 bases and 4 bases, with 13 bases remaining between them. Germline assignment: CDR1 LNHNV and CDR2 YYDKDF (reference sequence). This CDR3 is built from 15 residues. In DNA form, the CDR3 reads TGTGCCACCAGCAGAGATGGTAGCGGTATATACGAGCAGTACTTC. It specifies CATSRDGSGIYEQYF.

The chain carries TRBV28 and TRBJ2-3, with no clear D. Trimming removed 1 base from V and 0 bases from J, with 8 bases in between. This CDR3 comprises 15 residues. Germline-derived CDR1 and CDR2 are MDHEN and SYDVKM. CDR3 DNA sequence: TGTGCCAGCAGTTTATTGACCCGTAGCACAGATACGCAGTATTTT. Residues: CASSLLTRSTDTQYF.

The chain recombines TRBV15 with TRBJ1-4; D is ambiguous. The CDR3 runs 16 residues. Trimming removed 5 bases from V and 5 bases from J, with 18 bases in between. CDR1 LNHNV and CDR2 YYDKDF come from the germline V gene (reference sequence). As DNA, the CDR3 is TGTGCCACCAGCCCCCGCGGAACGGGTTCAAATGAAAAACTGTTTTTT. It is translated as CATSPRGTGSNEKLFF.

The chain employs TRBV3-1 (or the pseudogene TRBV3-2) and TRBJ2-3, with unresolved D. Germline CDR1 and CDR2: LGHDT and YNNKEL (reference sequence). Deletions cut 0 bases from V and 8 bases from J, with 6 bases between. The CDR3 is 12 amino acids. The CDR3 here is CASSQDLGTQYF. DNA for the CDR3: TGTGCCAGCAGCCAAGATTTAGGTACGCAGTATTTT.

The gene calls are TRBV5-1 and TRBJ2-7, with unresolved D. The CDR3 contains 13 residues. V gave up 2 bases and J gave up 0 bases, with 6 bases separating them. CDR1 and CDR2 (germline): SGHRS, YFSETQ. The CDR3, as DNA: TGCGCCAGCAGCTTTGACGGCTCCTACGAGCAGTACTTC. Translation gives CASSFDGSYEQYF.

The chain combines TRBV10-3 with TRBJ1-5; D not certain. Germline V CDR1 and CDR2: ENHRY, SYGVKD. The CDR3 loop spans 17 amino acids. The V end was cut by 2 bases, the J end by 0 bases, with 14 bases between. The chain's CDR3 is CAISEDMSTASNQPQHF. The CDR3 DNA reads TGTGCCATCAGTGAGGATATGTCTACGGCTAGCAATCAGCCCCAGCATTTT.

The chain couples TRBV29-1 to TRBJ2-3; the D is unclear. CDR3 size: 10 residues. Germline V gene lookup returns CDR1 SQVTM and CDR2 ANQGSEA. Trimming pared 6 bases from V and 2 bases from J, leaving 3 bases between. The CDR3 loop is CSVFTDTQYF. In DNA, the CDR3 is TGCAGCGTATTCACAGATACGCAGTATTTT.

V and J are TRBV30 and TRBJ2-2, with D hard to call. Looked up from germline, CDR1 is GTSNPN and CDR2 is SVGIG (reference sequence). CDR3 length equals 12 residues. V lost 4 bases and J 5 bases, leaving 8 bases between the germline ends. CDR3 sequence (DNA): TGTGCCTGGATTACCGGGACCGGGGAGCTGTTTTTT. It is translated as CAWITGTGELFF. Supplemented by reference TRBV30 and TRBJ2-2, the full variable domain reads SQTIHQWPATLVQPVGSPLSLECTVEGTSNPNLYWYRQAAGRGLQLLFYSVGIGQISSEVPQNLSASRPQDRQFILSSKKLLLSDSGFYLCAWITGTGELFFGEGSRLTVL.

The chain joins TRBV21-1 to TRBJ1-2. TRBV21-1 is deemed a pseudogene. This CDR3 comprises 15 residues. CDR3 sequence: CASSKAGRGNYGYTF. The DNA for the CDR3 is TGTGCCAGCAGCAAAGCTGGCAGAGGTAACTATGGCTACACCTTC.

The chain couples TRBV6-2 or TRBV6-3 to TRBJ2-5, with D perhaps TRBD2 (5 bases). V was shortened by 5 bases and J by 5 bases, with 21 bases between the two germline ends. The CDR3 is 16 amino acids. The germline gives CDR1 MNHEY, CDR2 SVGEGT. CDR3 loop: CASSLYLDYTPETQYF. The CDR3 bases are TGTGCCAGCAGTCTTTACCTTGACTACACGCCGGAGACCCAGTACTTC.

V is TRBV27 and J is TRBJ1-5, with D perhaps TRBD1 (5 bases). Per the germline V gene, CDR1 is MNHEY and CDR2 is SMNVEV (reference sequence). V lost 0 bases and J 2 bases, leaving 8 bases between the germline ends. This CDR3 has 15 residues. The CDR3 DNA reads as TGTGCCAGCAGTTTATCGAGGGACGGCAATCAGCCCCAGCATTTT. Protein product: CASSLSRDGNQPQHF.

The chain uses TRBV15 and TRBJ1-4; no reliable D call. CDR3 size: 14 residues. Trimming took 5 bases from V and 0 from J, leaving 7 bases between them. Germline CDR1 and CDR2: LNHNV and YYDKDF (reference sequence). The CDR3 here is CATSPDATNEKLFF. The DNA of the CDR3 is TGTGCCACCAGCCCCGACGCAACTAATGAAAAACTGTTTTTT.

This chain joins TRBV18 and TRBJ2-2, with a possible D match to TRBD2 (5 bases). Germline values: CDR1 KGHSH, CDR2 LQKENI. The CDR3 sequence is 16 residues long. V gave up 0 bases and J gave up 3 bases, with 11 bases separating them. CDR3 sequence (DNA): TGTGCCAGCTCACCACCAGCGGCCCGCGACACCGGGGAGCTGTTTTTT. Translating gives CASSPPAARDTGELFF.

This rearrangement joins TRBV19 to TRBJ2-3; 8 positions agree with TRBD2. Germline V gives CDR1 LNHDA, CDR2 SQIVND (reference sequence). Germline trimming cut 3 bases from V and 3 bases from J; bases unmatched to any gene: 5. The CDR3 covers 15 residues. The CDR3 loop is CASSIAGGGTDTQYF. Here the CDR3 DNA reads TGTGCCAGTAGTATTGCGGGAGGCGGGACAGATACGCAGTATTTT.

The chain employs TRBV6-2 or TRBV6-3 and TRBJ1-1; D might be TRBD1 (5 bases). Germline V gene data show CDR1 as MNHEY and CDR2 as SVGEGT. Trimming removed 2 bases at V and 0 bases at J, with 22 bases between. CDR3 length equals 19 residues. CDR3 sequence: CASSYNPAHVGLMNTEAFF. CDR3 nucleotides: TGTGCCAGCAGTTACAACCCAGCTCACGTGGGGCTCATGAACACTGAAGCTTTCTTT.

The rearrangement links TRBV6-2 or TRBV6-3 to TRBJ1-5, with 12 nucleotides matching TRBD1. CDR1 is MNHEY, CDR2 SVGEGT, per germline. The V segment lost 5 bases and the J segment 4 bases; nucleotides outside the gene matches: 6. The CDR3 runs to 16 residues. The chain's CDR3 is CASSPPGQGANQPQHF. CDR3 in DNA: TGTGCCAGCAGTCCGCCGGGACAGGGGGCGAATCAGCCCCAGCATTTT.

CDR3 sequence reads: CASSYWASGPYEQYF. CDR3 sequence (DNA): TGTGCCAGCAGTTACTGGGCTAGCGGGCCCTACGAGCAGTACTTC. V is TRBV6-2 or TRBV6-3 and J is TRBJ2-7, with 8 bases fitting TRBD2. Germline CDR1 and CDR2: MNHEY and SVGEGT. The CDR3 consists of 15 residues. Trimming cost V 1 base and J 2 bases; bases outside gene matches: 4.

The chain carries TRBV6-5 and TRBJ2-3; 9 bases are shared with TRBD2. J gave up 4 bases and V 4 bases, and 3 bases lay outside the gene matches. The CDR3 spans 14 residues. CDR1 and CDR2 (germline): MNHEY, SVGAGI. The CDR3 protein is CASSFSGSSDTQYF. CDR3 sequence (DNA): TGTGCCAGCAGTTTTAGCGGGAGCTCAGATACGCAGTATTTT.

The gene calls are TRBV28 and TRBJ2-7; 9 bases line up with TRBD2. The CDR3 has 15 residues. Germline V gene sequence: CDR1 MDHEN, CDR2 SYDVKM. Trimming at V came to 5 bases and at J to 2 bases, leaving 7 bases not matched to a gene. In nucleotides, the CDR3 is TGTGCCAGCAGTATCCCGGGACTAGCAGCCTACGAGCAGTACTTC. This gives the protein CASSIPGLAAYEQYF.

The CDR3 reads CASVSGGYNEQFF. For the CDR3, the DNA is TGTGCCAGCGTTAGCGGGGGCTACAATGAGCAGTTCTTC. The genes are TRBV2 and TRBJ2-1; 9 nucleotides align to TRBD2. J gave up 3 bases and V 8 bases, and 2 bases lay outside the gene matches. Germline loops: CDR1 SNHLY, CDR2 FYNNEI. There are 13 residues in the CDR3.

This rearrangement joins TRBV28 to TRBJ2-1; the D is unclear. In germline, CDR1 is MDHEN, CDR2 SYDVKM. Trimming shortened V by 4 bases and J by 5 bases, and 18 bases separated the two germline ends. The CDR3 loop spans 16 amino acids. CDR3 in amino acids: CASSSRVAQKHNEQFF. The CDR3 nucleotides read TGTGCCAGCAGTTCCCGGGTAGCACAGAAGCACAATGAGCAGTTCTTC.